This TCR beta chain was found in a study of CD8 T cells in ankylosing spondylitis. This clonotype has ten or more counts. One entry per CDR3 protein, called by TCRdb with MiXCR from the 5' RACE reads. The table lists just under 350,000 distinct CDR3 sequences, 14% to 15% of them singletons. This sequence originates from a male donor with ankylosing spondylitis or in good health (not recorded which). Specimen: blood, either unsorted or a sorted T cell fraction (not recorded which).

The CDR3 DNA reads TGTGCCAGCAACCGACGGGACATCCCCTATGGCTACACCTTC. It specifies CASNRRDIPYGYTF. V is TRBV19 and J is TRBJ1-2, with D possibly TRBD1 on 6 matching bases. Germline V gene sequence: CDR1 LNHDA, CDR2 SQIVND (reference sequence). This CDR3 region has 14 residues. The V gene lost 9 bases and the J gene lost 4 bases, with 18 bases spanning the gap.